This TCR beta chain was captured in a study of T-cell memory formation after mild COVID-19. The V gene's germline CDR1 is WNHNN and CDR2 SYGVQD (reference sequence). With 3 bases clipped from V and 7 bases from J, the junction kept 5 bases outside the gene matches. This CDR3 is built from 14 residues. TCRdb used MiXCR to reprocess the 5' RACE reads, holding one entry per CDR3 protein. The data contain about 49,000 distinct CDR3 sequences, about 7.3% of them singletons. This clonotype was counted between two and nine times. Specimen: PBMCs or a T cell subset sorted from them (not recorded which). This receptor was identified in a man aged 18 to 30 who had mild COVID-19 (a few samples of this study predate the infection). Cell type and time point are not known. The gene calls are TRBV10-1 and TRBJ2-5, with 10 bases aligning to TRBD2. The CDR3 sequence is CASSESGGAGTQYF. CDR3 nucleotides: TGCGCCAGCAGTGAAAGCGGGGGGGCCGGGACCCAGTACTTC.